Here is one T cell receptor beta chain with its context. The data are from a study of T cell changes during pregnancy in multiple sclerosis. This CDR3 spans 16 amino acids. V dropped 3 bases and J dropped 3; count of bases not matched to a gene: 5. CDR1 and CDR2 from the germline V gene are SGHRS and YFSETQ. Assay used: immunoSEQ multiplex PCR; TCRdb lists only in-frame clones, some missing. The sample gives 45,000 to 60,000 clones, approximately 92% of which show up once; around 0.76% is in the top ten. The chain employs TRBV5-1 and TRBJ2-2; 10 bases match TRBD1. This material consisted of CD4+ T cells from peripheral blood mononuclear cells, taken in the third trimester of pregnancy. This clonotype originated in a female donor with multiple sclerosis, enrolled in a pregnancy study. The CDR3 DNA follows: TGCGCCAGCAGCTCCCTCGGGACAGGGGACACCGGGGAGCTGTTTTTT. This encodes CASSSLGTGDTGELFF.